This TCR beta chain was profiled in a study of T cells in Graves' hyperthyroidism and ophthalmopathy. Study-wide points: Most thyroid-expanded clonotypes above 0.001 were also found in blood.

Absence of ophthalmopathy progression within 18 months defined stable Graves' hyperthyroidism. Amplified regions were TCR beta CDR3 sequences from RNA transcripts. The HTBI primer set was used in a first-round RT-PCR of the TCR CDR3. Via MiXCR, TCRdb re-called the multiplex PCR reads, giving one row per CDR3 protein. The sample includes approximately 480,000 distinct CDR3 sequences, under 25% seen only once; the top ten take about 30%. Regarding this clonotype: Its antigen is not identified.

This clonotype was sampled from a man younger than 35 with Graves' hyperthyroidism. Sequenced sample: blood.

In DNA, the CDR3 is TGTGCCAGCAGTTACTCCATCGCCCACAGCCCTAATGCCAATTCACCCCTCCACTTT. Its translation is CASSYSIAHSPNANSPLHF. The V and J genes are TRBV6-2 or TRBV6-3 and TRBJ1-6; D gene ambiguous. The CDR3 covers 19 residues. V dropped 0 bases and J dropped 7 bases, with 22 bases sitting between them. Germline V gene lookup returns CDR1 MNHEY and CDR2 SVGEGT.